This T cell receptor beta chain was obtained from a study of siplizumab effects on memory and regulatory T cells. Germline-derived CDR1 and CDR2 are SGHTS and YDEGEE. Trimming removed 4 bases from V and 1 base from J, with 2 bases in between. The CDR3 is 11 amino acids. Assaying covered roughly 100,000 TCR templates per sample. Here immunoSEQ multiplex PCR was the method, and the copy in TCRdb shows in-frame clones only, minus some. The profile shows around 110,000 clones, approximately 94% of them singletons. On this clone: Its antigen is not known.

Findings and caveats of the study: Whether the proliferating Tregs (from siplizumab cultures) were suppressive was not confirmed. Memory cells seemed less diverse than naive T cells, which also seemed major contributors to the alloresponse. Most proliferating CD4+ or CD8+ clones, roughly 75-95%, had no naive or memory assignment.

Sequenced material: non-Treg CD4+ T cells sorted from blood. The receptor's source is a human donor in good health. V usage is TRBV5-8 and J usage is TRBJ1-1; D remains ambiguous. CDR3 bases: TGTGCCAGCAGCAAGAACACTGAAGCTTTCTTT. Protein: CASSKNTEAFF.